The clone carrying this TCR beta chain was observed a handful of times. This sample stems from a study of patients and donors after allogeneic stem cell transplantation. TCRdb fed the RT-PCR reads into MiXCR, producing one record per CDR3 protein. The table includes about a million distinct CDR3 sequences, approximately 18% detected once. This clonotype was obtained from a human donor who was either an allogeneic HSCT recipient or a stem cell or donor lymphocyte infusion donor (not recorded which). It is not recorded whose cells these are; they may come from a transplant donor. Material for sequencing was blood, either unsorted or a sorted T cell fraction (not recorded which).

The CDR3: CAISGRGRVTEAFF. The CDR3 nucleotides are TGTGCCATCAGTGGTAGGGGGCGAGTGACTGAAGCTTTCTTT. The chain is built from TRBV10-3 and TRBJ1-1; TRBD1 agrees at 7 bases. The CDR3 consists of 14 residues. After removal of 4 bases from V and 5 bases from J, the junction contained 7 bases not matched to a gene. Germline CDR1 reads ENHRY; CDR2 reads SYGVKD.